A selection of T cell receptor beta chains follows, all from one sample in a study of cytotoxic CD8 clonotypes in ibrutinib-treated CLL. Libraries were prepared by immunoSEQ multiplex PCR; TCRdb keeps only in-frame clonotypes and omits some of them. The table includes 130,000 to 150,000 clones, 70% to 80% detected once. This specimen was PBMCs, taken after 12 months of ibrutinib treatment. These TCRs come from a human donor with chronic lymphocytic leukemia. The CDR3 runs from the conserved cysteine through the conserved F or W. D genes are given only for firm matches. Size is omitted from some rows. Given values are once, few, many or a class for expanded clones.

v_call	clone_size	d_call	j_call	cdr3_aa	cdr3_nt
TRBV5-4	once	-	TRBJ2-1	CASSLVSDNEQFF	TGTGCCAGCAGCCTTGTTAGCGACAATGAGCAGTTCTTC
TRBV6-1	-	-	TRBJ1-1	CASSEKGDTEAFF	TGTGCCAGCAGTGAAAAGGGGGACACTGAAGCTTTCTTT
TRBV4-2	-	TRBD2	TRBJ2-1	CASSPGLARNEQFF	TGTGCCAGCAGCCCGGGACTAGCTAGGAATGAGCAGTTCTTC
TRBV19	-	-	TRBJ2-6	CASSIDRGAHVRGANVLTF	TGTGCCAGTAGTATAGATAGGGGAGCCCACGTACGAGGGGCCAACGTCCTGACTTTC
TRBV7-2	-	-	TRBJ2-1	CASTVSGAVNEQFF	TGTGCCAGCACCGTTTCGGGAGCGGTCAATGAGCAGTTCTTC
TRBV5-4	-	-	TRBJ2-7	CASSRDPAYEQYF	TGTGCCAGCAGCCGGGACCCAGCCTACGAGCAGTACTTC
TRBV9	-	TRBD2	TRBJ2-3	CASSVAAGASTDTQYF	TGTGCCAGCAGCGTAGCAGCGGGAGCTTCCACAGATACGCAGTATTTT
TRBV15	-	-	TRBJ2-7	CATSYGLTSYEQYF	TGTGCCACCAGCTATGGACTTACTTCATACGAGCAGTACTTC
TRBV27	-	-	TRBJ1-5	CASRPGQISNQPQHF	TGTGCCAGCAGACCAGGACAGATTAGCAATCAGCCCCAGCATTTT
TRBV28	-	-	TRBJ2-7	CASSLLGSDEQYF	TGTGCCAGCAGTTTATTAGGGTCCGACGAGCAGTACTTC
TRBV5-1	-	-	TRBJ2-3	CASSLDPGAATSTDTQYF	TGCGCCAGCAGCTTGGACCCGGGAGCGGCGACTAGCACAGATACGCAGTATTTT
TRBV2	-	-	TRBJ1-5	CASSEAGALQPQHF	TGTGCCAGCAGTGAAGCAGGGGCCCTTCAGCCCCAGCATTTT
TRBV11-1	once	TRBD1	TRBJ2-2	CASSDLDRGTGELFF	TGTGCCAGCAGTGACCTGGACAGGGGAACCGGGGAGCTGTTTTTT
TRBV4-2	once	-	TRBJ1-5	CASSDTWSGNQPQHF	TGTGCCAGCAGCGACACTTGGTCCGGCAATCAGCCCCAGCATTTT
TRBV18	few	TRBD2	TRBJ2-1	CASSQGLASNEQFF	TGTGCCAGCTCCCAAGGACTAGCGAGCAATGAGCAGTTCTTC
TRBV7-9	-	-	TRBJ2-3	CASSLDVSDTQYF	TGTGCCAGCAGCTTAGATGTGTCAGATACGCAGTATTTT
TRBV5-6	-	TRBD2	TRBJ2-1	CASSLGARGLAGGDEQFF	TGTGCCAGCAGCTTGGGGGCTAGGGGACTAGCGGGAGGCGATGAGCAGTTCTTC
TRBV7-6	-	-	TRBJ1-3	CASSLVMGRSSCTIYF	TGTGCCAGCAGCTTAGTTATGGGCAGGAGTTCGTGCACCATATATTTT
TRBV9	-	TRBD1	TRBJ2-1	CASSVFGDREQFF	TGTGCCAGCAGCGTATTTGGGGACAGGGAGCAGTTCTTC
TRBV4-1	-	TRBD2	TRBJ2-7	CASSPGLAGSYEQYF	TGCGCCAGCAGCCCCGGACTAGCGGGATCCTACGAGCAGTACTTC
TRBV6-4	-	-	TRBJ2-3	CASSDIGGSTDTQYF	TGTGCCAGCAGTGATATCGGCGGGAGCACAGATACGCAGTATTTT
TRBV10-1	-	-	TRBJ2-7	CASSEGTRNYEQYF	TGCGCCAGCAGTGAGGGGACCCGAAACTACGAGCAGTACTTC